The 26 T cell receptor beta chains listed next were all sequenced from one sample in a study of T-cell reconstitution after alpha-beta-depleted transplantation in children. Library preparation (for TCRbeta) was performed with unique molecular identifiers. In TCRdb, the PCR reads were re-called with MiXCR into one record per CDR3 protein. The sample has approximately 590,000 distinct CDR3 sequences, roughly a tenth seen once. This specimen consisted of PBMCs from the stem cell graft donor, obtained from the stem cell graft. Source of these receptors: a human donor who donated a stem cell graft to a child with acute myeloid leukemia.

This clonotype was seen a few times. This chain joins TRBV15 and TRBJ2-2; D remains unclear. Between the trimmed V and J ends, which lost 8 bases and 1 base, there was a span of 8 bases. This CDR3 is 13 amino acids long. Per the germline V gene, CDR1 is LNHNV and CDR2 is YYDKDF (reference sequence). The CDR3 region has the DNA TGTGCCACCGATGGGTTGAACACCGGGGAGCTGTTTTTT. Protein sequence: CATDGLNTGELFF.

At least ten counts were recorded for this clonotype. This chain uses TRBV4-3 with TRBJ2-1, with D perhaps matching TRBD2 (5 bases). Deletions cut 0 bases from V and 8 bases from J, with 14 bases between. This CDR3 is 15 amino acids long. The V gene's germline CDR1 is LGHNA and CDR2 YSLEER. The CDR3 sequence is CASSQEGSNGDEQFF. Here the CDR3 DNA reads TGCGCCAGCAGCCAAGAGGGGAGTAATGGGGATGAGCAGTTCTTC.

This clonotype appeared a few times. This chain connects TRBV12-3 or TRBV12-4 to TRBJ2-5; 9 bases are shared with TRBD2. V trimming: 6 bases; J trimming: 7 bases; junction bases outside the gene matches: 9. The CDR3 has 14 amino acids. CDR3 sequence: CASRGVAGAGTQYF. CDR3 sequence (DNA): TGTGCCAGCAGGGGGGTAGCGGGAGCAGGGACCCAGTACTTC.

The chain combines TRBV20-1 with TRBJ2-1; D is unresolved. The germline CDR1 and CDR2 sequences are DFQATT and SNEGSKA (reference sequence). Trimming took off 0 bases at V and 7 bases at J, with 13 bases between the two ends. The CDR3 totals 14 residues. CDR3 sequence (DNA): TGCAGTGCTAGAGACCGCCGAGACCATAATGAGCAGTTCTTC. Translating it yields CSARDRRDHNEQFF.

This clonotype was seen a few times. The chain uses TRBV4-3 and TRBJ2-2; TRBD1 is a possible D gene (6 bases). The ends were cut back, 3 bases at V and 5 bases at J, with 19 bases in the middle. This CDR3 has 17 residues. CDR1 and CDR2 from the germline V gene are LGHNA and YSLEER. CDR3 sequence (DNA): TGCGCCAGCAGCCATGTTACTTCGGACAGTTCGACCGGGGAGCTGTTTTTT. This translates into CASSHVTSDSSTGELFF.

The chain carries TRBV6-2 or TRBV6-3 and TRBJ2-1, with TRBD1 matching over 11 bases. There are 14 residues in the CDR3. Germline V gene lookup returns CDR1 MNHEY and CDR2 SVGEGT. V gave up 8 bases and J gave up 4 bases; unmatched junction bases: 4. In DNA form, the CDR3 reads TGTGCCAGCCTGGGACAGGGGGTGTACAATGAGCAGTTCTTC. Protein sequence: CASLGQGVYNEQFF.

This clonotype came up many times. The chain uses TRBV30 and TRBJ1-1; perhaps TRBD1 as D (5 bases). Germline assignment: CDR1 GTSNPN and CDR2 SVGIG (reference sequence). CDR3 length: 11 residues. The V end was cut by 8 bases, the J end by 0 bases, with 7 bases between. In DNA form, the CDR3 reads TGTGCCCAGGACATGAACACTGAAGCTTTCTTT. It is translated as CAQDMNTEAFF.

This clonotype turned up a few times. The V call is TRBV29-1, the J call TRBJ2-5; D possibly corresponds to TRBD1 (5 bases). The CDR3 extends over 14 amino acids. Germline V gives CDR1 SQVTM, CDR2 ANQGSEA. Trimming stripped 4 bases from V and 7 bases from J, with 19 bases between. CDR3 DNA: TGCAGCGTTGTCAGGGTAGCAAACTCGGGGACCCAGTACTTC. Its translation: CSVVRVANSGTQYF.

The chain employs TRBV27 and TRBJ2-1; 7 positions match TRBD2. The CDR3 extends over 18 amino acids. Germline CDR1 and CDR2: MNHEY and SMNVEV (reference sequence). V lost 3 bases to trimming and J lost 2 bases; unmatched junction nucleotides: 13. The CDR3 reads CASSFLGGDGPTYNEQFF. CDR3 nucleotides: TGTGCCAGCAGTTTCTTGGGGGGGGACGGTCCAACCTACAATGAGCAGTTCTTC.

There are a few counts of this clonotype. The chain employs TRBV6-2 or TRBV6-3 and TRBJ2-1; tentative D call: TRBD2 (5 bases). Between the trimmed V and J ends, which lost 2 bases and 3 bases, there was a span of 17 bases. The CDR3 length is 17 residues. Germline V CDR1 and CDR2: MNHEY, SVGEGT. Here the CDR3 reads CASSYLVASLNYNEQFF. The CDR3 coding sequence is TGTGCCAGCAGTTACCTCGTGGCTAGCTTGAACTACAATGAGCAGTTCTTC.

In this sample, this clonotype turned up a few times. This chain joins TRBV12-3 or TRBV12-4 and TRBJ2-2, with TRBD2 matching 10 bases. The CDR3 is 16 residues long. The trim removed 8 bases at V and 6 bases at J, leaving 12 bases unmatched. CDR3: CASRPWSGRAPGELFF. DNA for the CDR3: TGTGCCAGCCGGCCATGGAGCGGGAGGGCCCCCGGGGAGCTGTTTTTT.

The chain uses TRBV11-2 and TRBJ1-6; 7 positions agree with TRBD1. Trimming took 4 bases from V and 7 from J; bases not matched to a gene: 4. CDR1 is SGHAT, CDR2 FQNNGV, per germline. The CDR3 sequence is 14 residues long. The CDR3 nucleotides are TGTGCCAGCAGCTCGGGACAGCCGAATTCACCCCTCCACTTT. Translation: CASSSGQPNSPLHF.

Many counts were recorded for this clonotype. This sequence joins TRBV4-3 and TRBJ2-3, with D hard to call. This CDR3 has 14 residues. Germline V gene lookup returns CDR1 LGHNA and CDR2 YSLEER. With 0 bases removed from V and 2 bases from J, the gap between germline ends came to 6 bases. The CDR3 coding sequence is TGCGCCAGCAGCCAAGAAACTGCCACAGATACGCAGTATTTT. Translation gives CASSQETATDTQYF.

This clonotype was counted only a few times. The gene calls are TRBV7-2 and TRBJ2-3; D gene uncertain. CDR3 length: 13 amino acids. Per germline, CDR1 SGHTA and CDR2 FQGNSA. Trimming cost V 4 bases and J 4 bases, with 9 bases left between them. The CDR3 sequence is CASSSASADTQYF. DNA of the CDR3: TGTGCCAGCAGCTCGGCGTCGGCAGATACGCAGTATTTT. The full variable domain, completed using reference TRBV7-2 and TRBJ2-3, is GAGVSQSPSNKVTEKGKDVELRCDPISGHTALYWYRQSLGQGLEFLIYFQGNSAPDKSGLPSDRFSAERTGGSVSTLTIQRTQQEDSAVYLCASSSASADTQYFGPGTRLTVL.

This clonotype was recorded a few times. The J gene is TRBJ1-2, the V gene TRBV2; tentative D call: TRBD1 (6 bases). The V and J ends lost 5 bases and 7 bases respectively, with 17 bases between them. This CDR3 comprises 14 residues. Germline loops: CDR1 SNHLY, CDR2 FYNNEI. CDR3 sequence: CASSRQENVGGYTF. CDR3 DNA sequence: TGTGCCAGCAGTAGACAGGAGAATGTCGGTGGCTACACCTTC.

A few counts support this clonotype. This sequence joins TRBV3-1 and TRBJ2-1; 13 bases align to TRBD2. Per the germline V gene, CDR1 is LGHDT and CDR2 is YNNKEL (reference sequence). The J segment lost 9 bases and the V segment lost 6 bases, leaving 11 bases of the junction unmatched. This CDR3 is built from 16 residues. The CDR3 DNA follows: TGTGCCAGCAGGGCCTTTGGACTAGCGGGAGTTGGTGAGCAGTTCTTC. This translates into CASRAFGLAGVGEQFF.

This clonotype has a count of ten or more. Written as DNA, the CDR3 is TGCAGTGCGAAACAGGCAGGGACCTCCTACGAGCAGTACTTC. As protein: CSAKQAGTSYEQYF. The J gene is TRBJ2-7, the V gene TRBV20-1; D possibly matches TRBD1 or TRBD2 (5 bases each). Per germline, CDR1 DFQATT and CDR2 SNEGSKA (reference sequence). Deletions cut 6 bases from V and 0 bases from J, with 15 bases between. The CDR3 has 14 residues.

This clonotype was picked up a small number of times. V and J are TRBV6-2 or TRBV6-3 and TRBJ2-7; possibly TRBD2 for D (5 bases). V was shortened by 7 bases and J by 4 bases, with 17 bases between the two germline ends. Per germline, CDR1 MNHEY and CDR2 SVGEGT. The CDR3 has 14 residues. The CDR3 sequence is CASTAGVTIYEQYF. CDR3 in DNA: TGTGCCAGCACCGCCGGGGTAACCATTTACGAGCAGTACTTC.

This clonotype has only a few counts. V is TRBV29-1 and J is TRBJ2-4; D tentatively fits TRBD1 or TRBD2 (5 bases each). Germline V gene sequence: CDR1 SQVTM, CDR2 ANQGSEA. The CDR3 length is 13 residues. With 6 bases removed from V and 1 base from J, the gap between germline ends came to 10 bases. The DNA for the CDR3 is TGCAGCGTATGGGGGACGGCCAAAAACATTCAGTACTTC. Its protein product is CSVWGTAKNIQYF.

Many counts were recorded for this clonotype. V is TRBV4-3 and J is TRBJ2-7, with 9 bases aligning to TRBD1. CDR1 and CDR2 from the germline V gene are LGHNA and YSLEER. The CDR3 covers 14 residues. After removal of 2 bases from V and 2 bases from J, the junction contained 1 base not matched to a gene. For the CDR3, the DNA is TGCGCCAGCAGCCAACGACAGGGGGCCTACGAGCAGTACTTC. This translates into CASSQRQGAYEQYF.

This clonotype appeared many times. The genes are TRBV7-8 and TRBJ2-7; TRBD2 is a possible D gene (5 bases). V gave up 6 bases and J gave up 4 bases, with 10 bases separating them. The CDR3 runs to 12 residues. Germline lookup yields CDR1 SGHVS and CDR2 FQNEAQ. This CDR3 reads CASSPRGYEQYF. For the CDR3, the DNA is TGTGCCAGCAGTCCTCGAGGGTACGAGCAGTACTTC.

J is TRBJ2-3 and V is TRBV7-9; 7 bases are shared with TRBD1. This CDR3 contains 14 residues. Germline V gene lookup returns CDR1 SEHNR and CDR2 FQNEAQ (reference sequence). The junction had 4 bases not matched to a gene; V was cut back by 5 bases and J by 2 bases. CDR3 residues: CASSERGLTDTQYF. The CDR3 region has the DNA TGTGCCAGCAGCGAAAGGGGGCTCACAGATACGCAGTATTTT.

This clonotype appeared many times. This chain connects TRBV6-1 to TRBJ2-6; D not certain. Germline V CDR1 and CDR2: MNHNS, SASEGT. V dropped 6 bases and J dropped 2 bases, with 5 bases sitting between them. CDR3 length: 13 residues. DNA for the CDR3: TGTGCCAGCAGGATCGCTGGGGCCAACGTCCTGACTTTC. Residues: CASRIAGANVLTF.

Many counts were recorded for this clonotype. The chain has TRBV6-5 and TRBJ2-5, with TRBD1 matching 12 bases. CDR1 is MNHEY, CDR2 SVGAGI, per germline. This CDR3 contains 15 residues. Trimming took 5 bases from V and 5 from J; bases not matched to a gene: 6. This CDR3 reads CASSSRDRGQETQYF. DNA for the CDR3: TGTGCCAGCAGTAGCCGGGACAGGGGGCAGGAGACCCAGTACTTC.

The gene calls are TRBV5-1 and TRBJ2-7; perhaps D is TRBD1 or TRBD2 (5 bases each). This CDR3 comprises 15 residues. V gave up 0 bases and J gave up 1 base, with 11 bases separating them. Germline lookup yields CDR1 SGHRS and CDR2 YFSETQ. CDR3 sequence (DNA): TGCGCCAGCAGCTTGGGTGGGACGGCTTCCTACGAGCAGTACTTC. This translates into CASSLGGTASYEQYF.

This clonotype was seen a few times. The chain employs TRBV12-3 or TRBV12-4 and TRBJ2-1, with TRBD2 as a possible D gene (5 bases). The CDR3 extends over 13 amino acids. V lost 3 bases to trimming and J lost 10 bases, with 13 bases between them. The CDR3 DNA follows: TGTGCCAGCAGTTTGGACTCGGGCGGGGAGCAGTTCTTC. Protein sequence: CASSLDSGGEQFF.